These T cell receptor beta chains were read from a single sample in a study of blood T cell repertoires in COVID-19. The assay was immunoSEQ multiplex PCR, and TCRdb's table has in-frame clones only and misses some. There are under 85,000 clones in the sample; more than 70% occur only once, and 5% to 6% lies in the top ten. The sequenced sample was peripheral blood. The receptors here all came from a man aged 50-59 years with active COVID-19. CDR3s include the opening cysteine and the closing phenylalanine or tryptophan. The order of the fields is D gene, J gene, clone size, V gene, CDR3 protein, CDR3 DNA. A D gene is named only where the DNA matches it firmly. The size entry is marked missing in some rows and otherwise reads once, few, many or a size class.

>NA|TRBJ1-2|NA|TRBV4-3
CASSQDPQVTYGYTF
TGCGCCAGCAGCCAAGATCCCCAGGTTACCTATGGCTACACCTTC
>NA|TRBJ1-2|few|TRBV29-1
CSVSTLTNYGYTF
TGCAGCGTTTCGACATTAACAAACTATGGCTACACCTTC
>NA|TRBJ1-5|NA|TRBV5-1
CASSLSGGMLQPQHF
TGCGCCAGCAGCTTGTCCGGGGGTATGCTTCAGCCCCAGCATTTT
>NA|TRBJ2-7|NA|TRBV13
CASSSGGPISYEQYF
TGTGCCAGCAGCTCCGGCGGGCCTATCTCCTACGAGCAGTACTTC
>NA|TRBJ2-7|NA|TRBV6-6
CASSFPRESHEQYF
TGTGCCAGCAGTTTCCCGAGGGAGTCCCACGAGCAGTACTTC
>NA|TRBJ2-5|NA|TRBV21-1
CASSPRGQSLAWETQYF
TGTGCCAGCAGCCCCCGAGGCCAAAGCCTAGCTTGGGAGACCCAGTACTTC
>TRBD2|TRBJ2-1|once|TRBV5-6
CASSLVTSGGNEQFF
TGTGCCAGCAGCTTGGTAACTAGCGGGGGTAATGAGCAGTTCTTC
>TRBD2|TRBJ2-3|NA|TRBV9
CASSTTSGSGSDTQYF
TGTGCCAGCAGCACAACTAGCGGGAGCGGCTCAGATACGCAGTATTTT
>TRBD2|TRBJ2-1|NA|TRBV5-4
CASVLSGGVNEQFF
TGTGCCAGCGTTCTTAGCGGGGGCGTCAATGAGCAGTTCTTC
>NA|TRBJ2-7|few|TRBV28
CASSSPSRQRYSYEQYF
TGTGCCAGCAGTTCTCCCAGCCGACAGCGCTATAGCTACGAGCAGTACTTC
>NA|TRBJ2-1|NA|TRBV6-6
CASSIRGAYNEQFF
TGTGCCAGCTCCATCCGCGGGGCCTACAATGAGCAGTTCTTC
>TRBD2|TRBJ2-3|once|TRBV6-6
CASSRNIATSGRTDTQYF
TGTGCCAGCAGCCGAAATATCGCAACTAGCGGACGCACAGATACGCAGTATTTT
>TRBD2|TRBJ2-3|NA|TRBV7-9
CASSYGLADNTDTQYF
TGTGCCAGCAGCTACGGACTAGCGGATAACACAGATACGCAGTATTTT
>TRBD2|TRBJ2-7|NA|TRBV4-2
CASSRGGGQSYEQYF
TGTGCCAGCAGCCGCGGGGGTGGCCAGTCCTACGAGCAGTACTTC
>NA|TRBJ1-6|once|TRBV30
CAWRRAHNSPLHF
TGTGCCTGGAGGAGGGCGCACAATTCACCCCTCCACTTT
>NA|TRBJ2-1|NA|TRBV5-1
CASSLDAGLQFF
TGCGCCAGCAGCTTGGACGCAGGTCTCCAGTTCTTC
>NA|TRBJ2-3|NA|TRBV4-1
CASSQGSRPPDTQYF
TGCGCCAGCAGCCAAGGGTCGAGGCCCCCAGATACGCAGTATTTT
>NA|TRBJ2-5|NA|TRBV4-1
CASKDRVGGPEETQYF
TGCGCCAGCAAGGATCGGGTCGGGGGGCCCGAAGAGACCCAGTACTTC
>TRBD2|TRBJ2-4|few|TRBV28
CASSSPSGGLQNIQYF
TGTGCCAGCAGTTCCCCTAGCGGGGGGCTGCAAAACATTCAGTACTTC
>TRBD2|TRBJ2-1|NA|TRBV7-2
CASSFAGVKNEQFF
TGTGCCAGCAGCTTCGCGGGAGTGAAAAATGAGCAGTTCTTC
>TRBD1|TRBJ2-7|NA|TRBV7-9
CASSGRQGAYEQYF
TGTGCCAGCAGCGGTCGACAGGGAGCCTACGAGCAGTACTTC
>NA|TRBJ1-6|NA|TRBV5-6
CASSPGFYSPLHF
TGTGCCAGCAGTCCAGGGTTCTATTCACCCCTCCACTTT
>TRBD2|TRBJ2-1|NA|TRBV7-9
CASSRSGGEYNEQFF
TGTGCCAGCAGCCGGAGCGGGGGGGAGTACAATGAGCAGTTCTTC
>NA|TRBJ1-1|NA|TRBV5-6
CASSPLGRGSLNTEAFF
TGTGCCAGCAGCCCCCTCGGGAGGGGTTCCCTGAACACTGAAGCTTTCTTT
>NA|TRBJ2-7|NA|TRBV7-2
CASSLAAGGQSSYEQYF
TGTGCCAGCAGCTTAGCGGCGGGGGGACAGAGCTCCTACGAGCAGTACTTC
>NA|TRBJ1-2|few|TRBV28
CASRPTWSGGYTF
TGTGCCAGCAGGCCAACTTGGTCGGGTGGCTACACCTTC
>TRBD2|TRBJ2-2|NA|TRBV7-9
CASSLIAGGGTGELFF
TGTGCCAGCAGCCTGATAGCGGGAGGCGGCACCGGGGAGCTGTTTTTT
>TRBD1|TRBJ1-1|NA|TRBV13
CASSSDRVPEAFF
TGTGCCAGCAGCTCGGACAGGGTGCCTGAAGCTTTCTTT
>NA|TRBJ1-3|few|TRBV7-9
CASSLRQHSPTGNTIYF
TGTGCCAGCAGCTTACGACAGCATTCCCCTACTGGAAACACCATATATTTT
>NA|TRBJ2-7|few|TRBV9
CASSQGGHTSYEQYF
TGTGCCAGCAGCCAAGGCGGACACACGTCCTACGAGCAGTACTTC
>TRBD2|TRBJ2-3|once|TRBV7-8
CASSVGLAVDTDTQYF
TGTGCCAGCAGCGTGGGACTAGCGGTCGACACAGATACGCAGTATTTT
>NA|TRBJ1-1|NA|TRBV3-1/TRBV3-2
CASSHLSGTEAFF
TGTGCCAGCAGCCATCTATCCGGGACTGAAGCTTTCTTT
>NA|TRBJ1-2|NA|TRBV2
CASRASRGGGYTF
TGTGCCAGCAGGGCATCCCGGGGTGGTGGCTACACCTTC
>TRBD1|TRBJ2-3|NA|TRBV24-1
CATSDLGQSSSDTQYF
TGTGCCACCAGTGACTTGGGACAGAGCAGTTCGGATACGCAGTATTTT
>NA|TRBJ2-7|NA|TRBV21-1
CASSKVGTSGSSYEQYF
TGTGCCAGCAGCAAAGTAGGGACTAGCGGAAGCTCCTACGAGCAGTACTTC
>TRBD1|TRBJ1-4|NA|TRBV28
CASSPRGTGRKNEKLFF
TGTGCCAGCAGTCCAAGGGGGACAGGGAGGAAGAATGAAAAACTGTTTTTT
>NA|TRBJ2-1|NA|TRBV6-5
CASSYSMGAPIWEQFF
TGTGCCAGCAGTTACTCGATGGGGGCCCCGATATGGGAGCAGTTCTTC
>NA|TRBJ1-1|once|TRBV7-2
CASSLEGGVVRNTEAFF
TGTGCCAGCAGCTTAGAAGGCGGGGTCGTCAGGAACACTGAAGCTTTCTTT